This T cell receptor (beta chain) was profiled in a study of blood T cell repertoires in COVID-19. Overall study: Sites across the United States, Italy and Spain contributed samples from acute and convalescent COVID-19.

This CDR3 is built from 14 residues. Trimming at V came to 0 bases and at J to 7 bases, leaving 1 base not matched to a gene. Germline lookup yields CDR1 SGDLS and CDR2 YYNGEE. Participants were aged roughly 18 to 89 years from roughly 26 US areas. Participants reported their clinical history, and cohort assignment relied on those reports. Original handling: Estimates of nucleated cell counts were drawn from the amplification of reference gene primers. The protocol was immunoSEQ multiplex PCR, while the TCRdb copy is restricted to in-frame clones and leaves out a portion. Clone size and V and J calls were adopted from that table, with D and trimming inferred from the DNA. The table includes 470,000 or so clones, roughly nine tenths detected once. Regarding this clone: The sample contains more than one DNA sequence encoding this CDR3.

The chain links TRBV9 to TRBJ2-1; TRBD2 agrees at 10 bases. This clonotype was sampled from a woman aged 18-29 years with acute COVID-19. Sequenced sample: PBMCs or T cells enriched from blood (not recorded which). The CDR3 nucleotides are TGTGCCAGCAGCGTAGAGGGACTAGCGAATGAGCAGTTCTTC. It is translated as CASSVEGLANEQFF.